This T cell receptor (beta chain) was retrieved from a study of cytomegalovirus exposure and HLA in healthy donors. Study findings and constraints: According to the study, roughly 160 TCR beta chains were cytomegalovirus-associated. According to a subsequent analysis, TCR clusters from the first cohort were inclined to appear together in the 110 or so validation repertoires. Confirmation was obtained in vitro that three CMV-associated chains are specific for CMV antigens.

Sequencing used immunoSEQ multiplex PCR; TCRdb keeps in-frame clones, though not all of them. The sample lists fewer than 250,000 clones, roughly 85% occurring once. It was the roughly 130-subject validation cohort, separate from the roughly 700-subject first cohort, to which the donors belonged. Turning to this clone: The antigen remains undetermined.

The CDR3 covers 17 residues. CDR1 and CDR2 from the germline V gene are SGHRS and YFSETQ. V dropped 2 bases and J dropped 5; count of bases not matched to a gene: 10. The sequence came from a woman aged 18-35 years in good health and CMV-seronegative. The chain carries TRBV5-1 and TRBJ1-4, with 9 positions matching TRBD1. The specimen was PBMCs. CDR3 amino acids: CASSLGYRDRDNEKLFF. In DNA form, the CDR3 reads TGCGCCAGCAGCTTAGGTTACCGGGACAGGGACAATGAAAAACTGTTTTTT.